The source of this T cell receptor (beta chain) is a study of beta chain features in type 1 diabetes. Study at large: The patients were much like the healthy donors in age, gender and cell yields.

Broader study findings: Type 1 diabetes patients had moderately but significantly shorter TCRB CDR3s in all four CD4+ subsets. Naive, central memory and regulatory TCRB repertoires appeared more similar among patients than healthy donors. For TCRB rearrangement, an influence of HLA type remained unresolved here.

Germline V lookup: CDR1 MGHDK, CDR2 SYGVNS. The V end was cut by 3 bases, the J end by 10 bases, with 15 bases between. The CDR3 consists of 13 residues. Donors contributed one heparinised blood draw apiece, averaging around 120 mL. Expressed TCRB transcripts were sequenced, since all the RNA that had been isolated was reverse transcribed. Profiled with immunoSEQ multiplex PCR; TCRdb holds only in-frame clones, not every one. The sample includes a few hundred thousand clones, 8% to 10% of them seen just once. This clone was counted between two and nine times. Its antigen is not known. Sequencing was performed on central memory CD4+ T cells from blood. This receptor was taken from a man in his thirties or forties with type 1 diabetes. The V gene is TRBV25-1, the J gene TRBJ1-1, with D maybe TRBD1 (6 bases). CDR3 in amino acids: CASSENGGLAAFF. In DNA form, the CDR3 reads TGTGCCAGCAGTGAGAACGGGGGGCTCGCAGCTTTCTTT.